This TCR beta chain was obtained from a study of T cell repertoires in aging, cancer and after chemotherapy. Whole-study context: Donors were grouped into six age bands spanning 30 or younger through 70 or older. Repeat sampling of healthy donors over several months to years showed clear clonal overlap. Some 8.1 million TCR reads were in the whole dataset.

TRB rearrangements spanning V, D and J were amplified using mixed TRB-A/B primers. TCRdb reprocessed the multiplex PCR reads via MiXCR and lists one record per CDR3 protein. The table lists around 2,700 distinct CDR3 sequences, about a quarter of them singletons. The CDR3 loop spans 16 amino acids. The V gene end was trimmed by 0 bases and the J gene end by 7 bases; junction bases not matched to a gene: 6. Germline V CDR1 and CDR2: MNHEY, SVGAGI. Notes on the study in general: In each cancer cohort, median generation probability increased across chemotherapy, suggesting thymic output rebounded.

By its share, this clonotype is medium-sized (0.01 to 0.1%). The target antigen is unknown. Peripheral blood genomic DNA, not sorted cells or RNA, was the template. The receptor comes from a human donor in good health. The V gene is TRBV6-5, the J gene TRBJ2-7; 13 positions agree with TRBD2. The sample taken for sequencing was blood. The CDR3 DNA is TGTGCCAGCAGTTACTCCGGACTAGCGGGAGTGGGTGAGCAGTACTTC. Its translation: CASSYSGLAGVGEQYF.